The present TCR beta chain was sequenced within a study of cytomegalovirus exposure and HLA in healthy donors. Per the germline V gene, CDR1 is SNHLY and CDR2 is FYNNEI. V lost 9 bases, J lost 3 bases, and 6 bases stayed unmatched. The CDR3 sequence is 13 residues long. PCR was performed using 60 Vbeta and 13 Jbeta primers. Only in-frame clones appear in the TCRdb table, and some are missing; sequencing was by immunoSEQ multiplex PCR. The table has 80,000 to 100,000 clones, 55% to 85% seen once. Sequencing input: PBMCs. The rearrangement links TRBV2 to TRBJ2-7; 9 positions match TRBD1. The source is a woman aged 18-35 years in good health and CMV-seropositive. CDR3: CASGRDRDYEQYF. For the CDR3, the DNA is TGTGCCAGTGGCCGGGACAGGGACTACGAGCAGTACTTC.